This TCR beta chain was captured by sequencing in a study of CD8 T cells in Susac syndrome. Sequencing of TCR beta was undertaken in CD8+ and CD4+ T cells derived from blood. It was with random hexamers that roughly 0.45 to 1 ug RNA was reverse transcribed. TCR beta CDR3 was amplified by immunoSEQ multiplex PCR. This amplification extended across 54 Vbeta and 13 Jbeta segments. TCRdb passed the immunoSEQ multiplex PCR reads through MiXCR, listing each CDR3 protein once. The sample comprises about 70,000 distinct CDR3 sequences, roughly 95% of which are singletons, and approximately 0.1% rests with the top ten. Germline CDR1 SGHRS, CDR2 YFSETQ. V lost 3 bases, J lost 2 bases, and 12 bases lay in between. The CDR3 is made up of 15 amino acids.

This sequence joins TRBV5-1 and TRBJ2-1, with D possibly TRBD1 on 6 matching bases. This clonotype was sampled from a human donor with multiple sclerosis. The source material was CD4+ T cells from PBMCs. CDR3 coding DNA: TGCGCCAGCAGCTCTCAGACAGGAACCTACAATGAGCAGTTCTTC. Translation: CASSSQTGTYNEQFF.